This TCR beta chain emerged from a study of spatial heterogeneity in lung cancer. This clonotype has at least ten counts. V trimming: 3 bases; J trimming: 4 bases; junction bases outside the gene matches: 10. The CDR3 loop spans 16 amino acids. CDR1 MNHEY and CDR2 SMNVEV come from the germline V gene (reference sequence). Via MiXCR, TCRdb re-called the 5' RACE reads, giving one row per CDR3 protein. The table includes about 70,000 distinct CDR3 sequences, around 9.3% detected once. The time point denotes: blood at routine non-recurrence follow-up after resection. The chain has TRBV27 and TRBJ1-1, with 8 bases that match TRBD1. The TCR sequence derives from a female donor with early-stage non-small cell lung cancer. Sequenced material: PBMCs, taken at follow-up. CDR3 loop: CASSLLFRGRGTEAFF. In DNA form, the CDR3 reads TGTGCCAGCAGTTTGCTCTTCAGGGGGCGGGGCACTGAAGCTTTCTTT.